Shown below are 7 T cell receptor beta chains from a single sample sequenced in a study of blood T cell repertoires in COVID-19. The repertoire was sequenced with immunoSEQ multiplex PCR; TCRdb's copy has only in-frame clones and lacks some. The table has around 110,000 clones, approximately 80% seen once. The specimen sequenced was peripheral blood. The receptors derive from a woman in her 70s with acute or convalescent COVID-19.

The CDR3 DNA reads TGTGCCAGCAGCAAAGTAACGGGACAGGGGGCGGGGGCGAACTCCTACGAGCAGTACTTC. Translation: CASSKVTGQGAGANSYEQYF. The rearrangement joins TRBV21-1 to TRBJ2-7; the D segment call TRBD1 is taken from the table without a DNA check. TRBV21-1 is flagged as a pseudogene. CDR3 length equals 20 residues.

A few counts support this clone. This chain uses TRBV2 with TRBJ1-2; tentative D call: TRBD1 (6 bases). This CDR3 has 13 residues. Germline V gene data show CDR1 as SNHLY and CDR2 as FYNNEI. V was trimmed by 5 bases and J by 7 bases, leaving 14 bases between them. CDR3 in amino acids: CASSWRGAGGYTF. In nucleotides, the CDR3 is TGTGCCAGCAGTTGGCGGGGGGCGGGTGGCTACACCTTC. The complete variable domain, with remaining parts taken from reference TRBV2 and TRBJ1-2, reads EPEVTQTPSHQVTQMGQEVILRCVPISNHLYFYWYRQILGQKVEFLVSFYNNEISEKSEIFDDQFSVERPDGSNFTLKIRSTKLEDSAMYFCASSWRGAGGYTFGSGTRLTVV.

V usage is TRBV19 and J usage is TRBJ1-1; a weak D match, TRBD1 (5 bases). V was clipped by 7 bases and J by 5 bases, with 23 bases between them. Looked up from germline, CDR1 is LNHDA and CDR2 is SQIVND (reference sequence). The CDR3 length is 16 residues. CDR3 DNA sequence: TGTGCCAGTACCCTACCCGGGGGGACCCCGAGGACTGAAGCTTTCTTT. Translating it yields CASTLPGGTPRTEAFF.

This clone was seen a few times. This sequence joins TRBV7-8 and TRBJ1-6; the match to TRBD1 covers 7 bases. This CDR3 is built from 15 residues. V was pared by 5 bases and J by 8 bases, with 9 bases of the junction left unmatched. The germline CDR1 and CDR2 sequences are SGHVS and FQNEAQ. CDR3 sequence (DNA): TGTGCCAGCAGCCCCCGGGGAAGGGGGCATTCACCCCTCCACTTT. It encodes CASSPRGRGHSPLHF.

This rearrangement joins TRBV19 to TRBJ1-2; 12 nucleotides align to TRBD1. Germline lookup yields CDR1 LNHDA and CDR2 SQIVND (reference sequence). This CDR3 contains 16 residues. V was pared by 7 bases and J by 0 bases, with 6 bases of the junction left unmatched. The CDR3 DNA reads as TGTGCCAGTACCCGGGACAGGGGGCTCCCTAACTATGGCTACACCTTC. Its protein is CASTRDRGLPNYGYTF.

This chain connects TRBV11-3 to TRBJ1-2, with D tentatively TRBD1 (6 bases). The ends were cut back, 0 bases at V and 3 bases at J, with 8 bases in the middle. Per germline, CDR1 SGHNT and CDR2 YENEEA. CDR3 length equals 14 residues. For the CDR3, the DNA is TGTGCCAGCAGCTTAGAGGCAGGGGACTATGGCTACACCTTC. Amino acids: CASSLEAGDYGYTF.

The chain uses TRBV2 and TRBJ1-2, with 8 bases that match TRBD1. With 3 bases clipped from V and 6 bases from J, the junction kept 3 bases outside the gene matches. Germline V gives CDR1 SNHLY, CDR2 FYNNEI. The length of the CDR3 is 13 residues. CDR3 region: CASSDSGGNGYTF. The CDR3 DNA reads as TGTGCCAGCAGTGACTCAGGGGGCAATGGCTACACCTTC.